The 19 T cell receptor beta chains presented below share a single source sample, sequenced in a study of T cell responses to AZD1222 COVID-19 vaccine. Libraries were prepared by immunoSEQ multiplex PCR; TCRdb keeps only in-frame clonotypes and omits some of them. The data contain 90,000 to 150,000 clones, roughly 90% of them singletons. The specimen was peripheral blood, collected on day 0 of AZD1222 vaccination. All receptors derive from an adult in good health.

J is TRBJ1-5 and V is TRBV3-1 (or the pseudogene TRBV3-2); weak D call: TRBD1 (6 bases). The CDR3 spans 15 residues. Trimming cost V 4 bases and J 0 bases, with 10 bases left between them. CDR1 and CDR2 from the germline V gene are LGHDT and YNNKEL (reference sequence). The CDR3 protein is CASSLGGHSNQPQHF. The CDR3 DNA reads as TGTGCCAGCAGCCTTGGGGGGCATAGCAATCAGCCCCAGCATTTT.

The V and J genes are TRBV27 and TRBJ1-6, with TRBD1 matching over 9 bases. After removal of 6 bases from V and 5 bases from J, the junction contained 2 bases not matched to a gene. This CDR3 is built from 14 residues. Germline V gene sequence: CDR1 MNHEY, CDR2 SMNVEV (reference sequence). The chain's CDR3 is CASRGTGNNSPLHF. CDR3 sequence (DNA): TGTGCCAGCAGGGGGACAGGGAATAATTCACCCCTCCACTTT.

The chain couples TRBV19 to TRBJ2-4, with D possibly matching TRBD1 (5 bases). Per the germline V gene, CDR1 is LNHDA and CDR2 is SQIVND (reference sequence). Trimming pared 5 bases from V and 9 bases from J, leaving 23 bases between. CDR3 size: 16 residues. This CDR3 is CASSPLSGKGSLIQYF. The CDR3, as DNA: TGTGCCAGTAGTCCGCTGTCAGGGAAGGGGTCTCTCATTCAGTACTTC.

V is TRBV27 and J is TRBJ1-2, with 9 nucleotides matching TRBD1. After removal of 4 bases from V and 5 bases from J, the junction contained 5 bases not matched to a gene. In germline, CDR1 is MNHEY, CDR2 SMNVEV (reference sequence). The CDR3 loop spans 14 amino acids. The CDR3 protein is CASSSLGQGYGYTF. As DNA, the CDR3 is TGTGCCAGCAGTTCTCTGGGACAGGGATATGGCTACACCTTC.

The rearrangement joins TRBV27 to TRBJ1-2; D is uncertain. The CDR3 contains 12 residues. Trimming pared 4 bases from V and 7 bases from J, leaving 10 bases between. The germline V gene encodes CDR1 MNHEY and CDR2 SMNVEV (reference sequence). CDR3 in amino acids: CASSSLGSGYTF. The CDR3 DNA sequence: TGTGCCAGCAGTTCCCTCGGAAGTGGCTACACCTTC.

The gene calls are TRBV6-6 and TRBJ1-6, with D hard to call. The CDR3 consists of 15 residues. The V end was cut by 4 bases, the J end by 8 bases, with 15 bases between. Germline V gene sequence: CDR1 MNHNY, CDR2 SVGAGI (reference sequence). In DNA form, the CDR3 reads TGTGCCAGCAGTTCCACGGAACACCTAGATTCACCCCTCCACTTT. It specifies CASSSTEHLDSPLHF.

V usage is TRBV4-1 and J usage is TRBJ2-5, with 11 bases matching TRBD2. Germline CDR1 is MGHRA and CDR2 is YSYEKL. V gave up 0 bases and J gave up 7 bases; unmatched junction bases: 7. This CDR3 comprises 16 residues. Here the CDR3 DNA reads TGCGCCAGCAGCCAAGATCAACTAGCGGGGGTTGGGACCCAGTACTTC. This sequence encodes CASSQDQLAGVGTQYF.

The genes are TRBV7-8 and TRBJ2-2; 11 nucleotides match TRBD1. The CDR3 extends over 16 amino acids. Trimming took 1 base from V and 7 from J; bases not matched to a gene: 5. Germline V lookup: CDR1 SGHVS, CDR2 FQNEAQ. The CDR3 nucleotides read TGTGCCAGCAGCTTAGTACCGGGACAGGGGGTCGGGGAGCTGTTTTTT. Protein: CASSLVPGQGVGELFF. Looking up the rest from reference TRBV7-8 and TRBJ2-2 gives the full variable domain: GAGVSQSPRYKVAKRGQDVALRCDPISGHVSLFWYQQALGQGPEFLTYFQNEAQLDKSGLPSDRFFAERPEGSVSTLKIQRTQQEDSAVYLCASSLVPGQGVGELFFGEGSRLTVL.

V and J are TRBV5-1 and TRBJ1-2; 7 bases map to TRBD1. Germline V gene sequence: CDR1 SGHRS, CDR2 YFSETQ. The CDR3 contains 16 residues. After removal of 2 bases from V and 5 bases from J, the junction contained 12 bases not matched to a gene. CDR3: CASSLGTATLKYGYTF. CDR3 sequence (DNA): TGCGCCAGCAGCTTAGGGACAGCCACCCTTAAGTATGGCTACACCTTC.

The sample holds a few counts of this clone. The genes are TRBV3-1 (or the pseudogene TRBV3-2) and TRBJ2-7, with 7 bases identical to TRBD2. Trimming at V came to 1 base and at J to 9 bases, leaving 6 bases not matched to a gene. Germline CDR1 reads LGHDT; CDR2 reads YNNKEL (reference sequence). The CDR3 consists of 13 residues. The CDR3 spells CASSQVGGGRQYF. The DNA for the CDR3 is TGTGCCAGCAGCCAAGTTGGGGGGGGAAGGCAGTACTTC.

This clone was detected a few times. This chain links TRBV7-9 with TRBJ1-3; 8 bases map to TRBD1. The V segment lost 5 bases and the J segment 3 bases; nucleotides outside the gene matches: 9. Germline V gene lookup returns CDR1 SEHNR and CDR2 FQNEAQ (reference sequence). The CDR3 spans 16 residues. The CDR3 loop is CASSEGQGLGGNTIYF. CDR3 coding DNA: TGTGCCAGCAGCGAAGGACAGGGCCTGGGTGGAAACACCATATATTTT.

The V and J genes are TRBV7-9 and TRBJ2-5; 8 bases are a match to TRBD1. The CDR3 totals 13 residues. With V trimmed by 5 bases and J by 6 bases, 5 bases remained unmatched. Germline CDR1 reads SEHNR; CDR2 reads FQNEAQ (reference sequence). The CDR3 spells CASSLRQGQTQYF. The CDR3 nucleotides are TGTGCCAGCAGCCTTCGACAGGGGCAGACCCAGTACTTC.

A single count supports this clone. This rearrangement joins TRBV10-3 to TRBJ1-6; D is ambiguous. V was clipped by 4 bases and J by 6 bases, with 13 bases between them. The germline CDR1 and CDR2 sequences are ENHRY and SYGVKD. This CDR3 contains 15 residues. The CDR3: CAISGGPDGNSPLHF. The CDR3 bases are TGTGCCATCAGTGGGGGTCCGGACGGTAATTCACCCCTCCACTTT.

This clone was counted once. The rearrangement uses TRBV3-1 (or the pseudogene TRBV3-2) and TRBJ1-6; TRBD1 agrees at 9 bases. The CDR3 sequence is 18 residues long. Germline loops: CDR1 LGHDT, CDR2 YNNKEL (reference sequence). V was clipped by 3 bases and J by 1 base; unmatched bases: 7. CDR3 bases: TGTGCCAGCAGCCACCGCACAGGGGGCGCGTCCTATAATTCACCCCTCCACTTT. Amino acids: CASSHRTGGASYNSPLHF.

The rearrangement uses TRBV5-4 and TRBJ1-2; 7 nucleotides match TRBD1. The trim removed 4 bases at V and 1 base at J, leaving 10 bases unmatched. CDR1 SGHNT and CDR2 YYREEE come from the germline V gene (reference sequence). The CDR3 sequence is 16 residues long. The CDR3 sequence: CASSDLGQVNNYGYTF. CDR3 in DNA: TGTGCCAGCAGCGACCTAGGACAGGTGAATAACTATGGCTACACCTTC.

The V gene is TRBV4-1, the J gene TRBJ2-2, with 7 bases identical to TRBD2. The germline gives CDR1 MGHRA, CDR2 YSYEKL. V was clipped by 0 bases and J by 4 bases; unmatched bases: 2. The CDR3 is 15 amino acids. The CDR3 DNA reads as TGCGCCAGCAGCCAAGAGCGGGGGACCACCGGGGAGCTGTTTTTT. It translates to CASSQERGTTGELFF.

The V and J genes are TRBV19 and TRBJ1-1, with a weak D call TRBD1 (6 bases). This CDR3 region has 13 residues. CDR1 and CDR2 from the germline V gene are LNHDA and SQIVND (reference sequence). Trimming took off 3 bases at V and 6 bases at J, with 11 bases between the two ends. The CDR3 is CASSIGGGAEAFF. CDR3 coding DNA: TGTGCCAGTAGTATCGGGGGCGGGGCTGAAGCTTTCTTT.

In DNA form, the CDR3 reads TGTGCCAGCAGCTTTGGCGGGGACAGCTCCACGCAGTATTTT. Its translation is CASSFGGDSSTQYF. The rearrangement links TRBV7-9 to TRBJ2-3; D is possibly TRBD1 (7 bases). The CDR3 runs 14 residues. V dropped 3 bases and J dropped 9 bases, with 16 bases sitting between them. Germline lookup yields CDR1 SEHNR and CDR2 FQNEAQ (reference sequence).

This chain joins TRBV12-5 and TRBJ2-1; 9 bases fit TRBD2. The CDR3 is 16 amino acids. CDR1 LGHNT and CDR2 FRNRAP come from the germline V gene. The trim removed 2 bases at V and 6 bases at J, leaving 8 bases unmatched. The CDR3 DNA follows: TGTGCTAGTGGTTTGCCGCGGGGGGGCCTCAGCAATGAGCAGTTCTTC. This gives the protein CASGLPRGGLSNEQFF. The whole variable domain, filled in from reference TRBV12-5 and TRBJ2-1, reads DARVTQTPRHKVTEMGQEVTMRCQPILGHNTVFWYRQTMMQGLELLAYFRNRAPLDDSGMPKDRFSAEMPDATLATLKIQPSEPRDSAVYFCASGLPRGGLSNEQFFGPGTRLTVL.